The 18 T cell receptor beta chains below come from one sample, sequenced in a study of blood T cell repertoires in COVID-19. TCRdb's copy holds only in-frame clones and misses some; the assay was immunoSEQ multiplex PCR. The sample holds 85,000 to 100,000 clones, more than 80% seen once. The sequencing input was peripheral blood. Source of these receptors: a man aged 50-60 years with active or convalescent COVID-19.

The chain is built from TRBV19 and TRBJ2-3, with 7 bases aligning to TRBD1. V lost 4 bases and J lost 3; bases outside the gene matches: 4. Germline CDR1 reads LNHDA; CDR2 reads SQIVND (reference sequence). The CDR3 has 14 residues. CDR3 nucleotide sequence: TGTGCCAGTAGTACCAGACAGGGTACAGATACGCAGTATTTT. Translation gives CASSTRQGTDTQYF. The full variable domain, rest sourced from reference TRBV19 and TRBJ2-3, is DGGITQSPKYLFRKEGQNVTLSCEQNLNHDAMYWYRQDPGQGLRLIYYSQIVNDFQKGDIAEGYSVSREKKESFPLTVTSAQKNPTAFYLCASSTRQGTDTQYFGPGTRLTVL.

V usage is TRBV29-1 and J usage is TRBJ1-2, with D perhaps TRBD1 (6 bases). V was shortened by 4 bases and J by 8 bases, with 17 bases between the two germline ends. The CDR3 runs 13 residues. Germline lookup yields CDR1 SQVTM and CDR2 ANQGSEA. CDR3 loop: CSVVRGTRRGYTF. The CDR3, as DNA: TGCAGCGTTGTCAGAGGGACACGGCGGGGCTACACCTTC. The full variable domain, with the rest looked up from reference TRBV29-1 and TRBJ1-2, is SAVISQKPSRDICQRGTSLTIQCQVDSQVTMMFWYRQQPGQSLTLIATANQGSEATYESGFVIDKFPISRPNLTFSTLTVSNMSPEDSSIYLCSVVRGTRRGYTFGSGTRLTVV.

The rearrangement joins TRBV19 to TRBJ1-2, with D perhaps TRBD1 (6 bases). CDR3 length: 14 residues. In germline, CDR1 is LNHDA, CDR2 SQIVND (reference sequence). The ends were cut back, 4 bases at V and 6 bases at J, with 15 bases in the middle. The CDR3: CASSKTGYRDGYTF. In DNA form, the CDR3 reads TGTGCCAGTAGTAAAACAGGGTATCGTGATGGCTACACCTTC.

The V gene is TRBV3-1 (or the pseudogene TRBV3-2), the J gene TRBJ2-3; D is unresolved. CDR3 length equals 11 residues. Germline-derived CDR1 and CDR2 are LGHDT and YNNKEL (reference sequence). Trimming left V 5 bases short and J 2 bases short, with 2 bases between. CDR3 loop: CASSYTDTQYF. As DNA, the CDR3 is TGTGCCAGCAGCTACACAGATACGCAGTATTTT.

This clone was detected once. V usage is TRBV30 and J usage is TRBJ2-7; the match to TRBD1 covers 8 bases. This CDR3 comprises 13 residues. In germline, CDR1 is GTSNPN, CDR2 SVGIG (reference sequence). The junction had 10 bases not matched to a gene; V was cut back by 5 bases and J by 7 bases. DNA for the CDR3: TGTGCCTGGGCCGGGACAGGAGCTTTGGAGCAGTACTTC. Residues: CAWAGTGALEQYF. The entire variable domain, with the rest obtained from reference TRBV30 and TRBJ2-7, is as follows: SQTIHQWPATLVQPVGSPLSLECTVEGTSNPNLYWYRQAAGRGLQLLFYSVGIGQISSEVPQNLSASRPQDRQFILSSKKLLLSDSGFYLCAWAGTGALEQYFGPGTRLTVT.

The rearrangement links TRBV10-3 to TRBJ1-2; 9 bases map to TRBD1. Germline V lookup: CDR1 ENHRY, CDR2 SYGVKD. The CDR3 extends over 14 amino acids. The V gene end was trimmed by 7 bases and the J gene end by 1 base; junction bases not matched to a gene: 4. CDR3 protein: CAIKRDRDNYGYTF. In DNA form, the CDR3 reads TGTGCCATCAAACGGGACAGGGATAACTATGGCTACACCTTC.

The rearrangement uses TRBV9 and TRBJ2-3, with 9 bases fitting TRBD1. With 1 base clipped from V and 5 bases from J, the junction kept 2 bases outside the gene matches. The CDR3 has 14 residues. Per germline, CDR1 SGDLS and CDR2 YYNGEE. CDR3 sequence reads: CASSVRQGGDTQYF. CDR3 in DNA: TGTGCCAGCAGCGTACGACAGGGGGGAGATACGCAGTATTTT.

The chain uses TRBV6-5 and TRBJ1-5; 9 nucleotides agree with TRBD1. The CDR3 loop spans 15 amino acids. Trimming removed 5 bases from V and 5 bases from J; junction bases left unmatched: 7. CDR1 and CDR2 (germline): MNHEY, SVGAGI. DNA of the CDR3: TGTGCCAGCAGTCAAACCGGGACAGGGTATCAGCCCCAGCATTTT. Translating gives CASSQTGTGYQPQHF.

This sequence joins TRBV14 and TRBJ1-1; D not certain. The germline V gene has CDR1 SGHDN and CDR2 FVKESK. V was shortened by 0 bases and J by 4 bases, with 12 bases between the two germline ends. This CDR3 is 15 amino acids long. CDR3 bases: TGTGCCAGCAGCCAAGATCGCGGGGTAGGCACTGAAGCTTTCTTT. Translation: CASSQDRGVGTEAFF. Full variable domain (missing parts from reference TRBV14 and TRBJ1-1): EAGVTQFPSHSVIEKGQTVTLRCDPISGHDNLYWYRRVMGKEIKFLLHFVKESKQDESGMPNNRFLAERTGGTYSTLKVQPAELEDSGVYFCASSQDRGVGTEAFFGQGTRLTVV.

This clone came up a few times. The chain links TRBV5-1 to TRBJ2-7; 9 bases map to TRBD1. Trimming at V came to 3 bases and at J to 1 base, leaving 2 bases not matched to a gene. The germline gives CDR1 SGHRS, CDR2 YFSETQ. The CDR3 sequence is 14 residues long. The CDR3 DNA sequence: TGCGCCAGCAGCTCCGGGACAGGGTCCTACGAGCAGTACTTC. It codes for CASSSGTGSYEQYF.

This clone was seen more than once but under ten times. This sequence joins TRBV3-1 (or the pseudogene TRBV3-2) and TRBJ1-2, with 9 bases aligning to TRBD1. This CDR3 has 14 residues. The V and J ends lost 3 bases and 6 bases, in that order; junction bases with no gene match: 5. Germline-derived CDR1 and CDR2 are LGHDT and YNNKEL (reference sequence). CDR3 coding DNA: TGTGCCAGCAGCCAGACAGGGGGAACGGATGGCTACACCTTC. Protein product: CASSQTGGTDGYTF.

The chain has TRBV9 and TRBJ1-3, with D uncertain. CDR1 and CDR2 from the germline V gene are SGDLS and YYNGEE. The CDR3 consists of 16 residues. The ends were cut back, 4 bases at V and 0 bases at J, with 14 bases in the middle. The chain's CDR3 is CASSPQAENSGNTIYF. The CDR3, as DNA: TGTGCCAGCAGCCCCCAGGCCGAGAACTCTGGAAACACCATATATTTT.

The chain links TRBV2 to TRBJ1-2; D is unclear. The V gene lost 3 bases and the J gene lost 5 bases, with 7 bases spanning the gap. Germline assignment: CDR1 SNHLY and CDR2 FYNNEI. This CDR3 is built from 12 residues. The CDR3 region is CASSDSQYGYTF. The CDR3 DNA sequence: TGTGCCAGCAGTGACTCCCAGTATGGCTACACCTTC.

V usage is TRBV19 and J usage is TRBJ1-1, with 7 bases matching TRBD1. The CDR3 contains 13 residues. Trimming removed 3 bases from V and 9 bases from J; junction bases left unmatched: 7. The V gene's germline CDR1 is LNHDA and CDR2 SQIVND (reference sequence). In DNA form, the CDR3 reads TGTGCCAGTAGTATGACCCCGACAGGGAAAGCTTTCTTT. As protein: CASSMTPTGKAFF.

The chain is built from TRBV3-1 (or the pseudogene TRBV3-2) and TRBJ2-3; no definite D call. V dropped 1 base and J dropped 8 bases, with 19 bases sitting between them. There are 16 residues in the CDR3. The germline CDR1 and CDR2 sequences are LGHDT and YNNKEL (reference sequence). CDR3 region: CASSQALAAIGVTQYF. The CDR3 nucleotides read TGTGCCAGCAGCCAAGCCTTGGCGGCAATCGGTGTTACGCAGTATTTT.

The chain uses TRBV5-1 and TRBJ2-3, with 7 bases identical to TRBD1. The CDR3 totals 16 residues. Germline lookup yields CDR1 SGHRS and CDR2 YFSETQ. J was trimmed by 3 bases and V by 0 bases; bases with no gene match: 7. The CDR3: CASSLAPGQWTDTQYF. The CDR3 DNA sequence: TGCGCCAGCAGCTTGGCCCCGGGACAGTGGACAGATACGCAGTATTTT.

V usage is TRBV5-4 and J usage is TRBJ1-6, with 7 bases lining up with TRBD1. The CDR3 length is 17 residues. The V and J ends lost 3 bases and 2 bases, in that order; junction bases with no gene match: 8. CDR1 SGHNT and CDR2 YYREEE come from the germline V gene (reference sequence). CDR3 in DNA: TGTGCCAGCAGCTCCAGACAGGGTTCGCCCTATAATTCACCCCTCCACTTT. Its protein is CASSSRQGSPYNSPLHF. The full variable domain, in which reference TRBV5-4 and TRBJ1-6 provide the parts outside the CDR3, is ETGVTQSPTHLIKTRGQQVTLRCSSQSGHNTVSWYQQALGQGPQFIFQYYREEENGRGNFPPRFSGLQFPNYSSELNVNALELDDSALYLCASSSRQGSPYNSPLHFGNGTRLTVT.

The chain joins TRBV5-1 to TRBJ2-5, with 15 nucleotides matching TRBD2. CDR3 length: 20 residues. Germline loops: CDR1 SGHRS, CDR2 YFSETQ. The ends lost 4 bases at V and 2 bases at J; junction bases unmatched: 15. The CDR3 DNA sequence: TGCGCCAGCAGCACCCAGCCGGGACCGGGACTAGCGGGGGGACAAGAGACCCAGTACTTC. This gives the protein CASSTQPGPGLAGGQETQYF.